Below, 18 T cell receptor beta chains from the same sample are listed, as sequenced in a study of cytomegalovirus exposure and HLA in healthy donors. 60 Vbeta and 13 Jbeta primers were used in PCR. The method was immunoSEQ multiplex PCR; TCRdb's version includes in-frame clones alone and lacks a portion of them. Altogether 150,000 to 200,000 clones are present, around 68% being singletons, with the ten largest covering approximately 1.4%. Sequencing was carried out using PBMCs. The receptor set was obtained from a girl between 10 and 17 years old in good health and CMV-seronegative.

The chain employs TRBV5-1 and TRBJ2-7; the match to TRBD2 covers 9 bases. The V and J ends lost 4 bases and 7 bases, in that order; junction bases with no gene match: 12. Germline assignment: CDR1 SGHRS and CDR2 YFSETQ. The CDR3 spans 15 residues. The CDR3 is CASSPPSGEGGEQYF. The CDR3 DNA is TGCGCCAGCAGCCCACCTAGCGGGGAAGGTGGGGAGCAGTACTTC.

CDR3 in amino acids: CASSPRTGGGSPLHF. CDR3 sequence (DNA): TGTGCCAGCAGCCCGCGGACAGGGGGAGGATCACCCCTCCACTTT. The gene calls are TRBV9 and TRBJ1-6; 10 positions match TRBD1. V lost 4 bases to trimming and J lost 10 bases; unmatched junction nucleotides: 8. The CDR3 spans 15 residues. CDR1 is SGDLS and CDR2 is YYNGEE in the germline V gene.

The chain links TRBV5-1 to TRBJ2-1; the match to TRBD1 covers 7 bases. The CDR3 runs to 16 residues. The trim removed 0 bases at V and 6 bases at J, leaving 9 bases unmatched. CDR1 is SGHRS, CDR2 YFSETQ, per germline. As DNA, the CDR3 is TGCGCCAGCAGCTTGGCCCCGACAGGGAGTAGCAATGAGCAGTTCTTC. Amino acid sequence: CASSLAPTGSSNEQFF. Combining the CDR3 with reference TRBV5-1 and TRBJ2-1 gives the whole variable domain KAGVTQTPRYLIKTRGQQVTLSCSPISGHRSVSWYQQTPGQGLQFLFEYFSETQRNKGNFPGRFSGRQFSNSRSEMNVSTLELGDSALYLCASSLAPTGSSNEQFFGPGTRLTVL.

The chain employs TRBV2 and TRBJ1-2; D call uncertain. Germline CDR1 and CDR2: SNHLY and FYNNEI. The CDR3 has 11 amino acids. V lost 9 bases and J 4 bases, leaving 9 bases between the germline ends. The CDR3 here is CARQLSYGYTF. CDR3 coding DNA: TGTGCCAGACAGCTGTCCTATGGCTACACCTTC.

The sample holds one count of this clone. V usage is TRBV7-9 and J usage is TRBJ1-1, with TRBD1 matching over 12 bases. J gave up 8 bases and V 5 bases, and 9 bases lay outside the gene matches. CDR1 and CDR2 (germline): SEHNR, FQNEAQ (reference sequence). The CDR3 consists of 15 residues. The CDR3 sequence is CASSAGQGAIYEAFF. In nucleotides, the CDR3 is TGTGCCAGCAGCGCGGGACAGGGGGCCATTTACGAAGCTTTCTTT.

The chain couples TRBV29-1 to TRBJ1-1; TRBD1 aligns across 8 bases. This CDR3 spans 13 amino acids. Germline loops: CDR1 SQVTM, CDR2 ANQGSEA. V was clipped by 4 bases and J by 4 bases; unmatched bases: 5. CDR3 sequence: CSVAPGGGTEAFF. CDR3 in DNA: TGCAGCGTTGCCCCAGGGGGCGGCACTGAAGCTTTCTTT. The complete variable domain, with remaining parts taken from reference TRBV29-1 and TRBJ1-1, reads SAVISQKPSRDICQRGTSLTIQCQVDSQVTMMFWYRQQPGQSLTLIATANQGSEATYESGFVIDKFPISRPNLTFSTLTVSNMSPEDSSIYLCSVAPGGGTEAFFGQGTRLTVV.

The chain couples TRBV9 to TRBJ2-2; 11 positions match TRBD2. CDR3 size: 20 residues. Germline V lookup: CDR1 SGDLS, CDR2 YYNGEE. Trimming took 4 bases from V and 2 from J; bases not matched to a gene: 16. The CDR3 nucleotides are TGTGCCAGCAGCCATAGCGGGGGGGCCCCCCCTCGGGTAAACACCGGGGAGCTGTTTTTT. Its protein product is CASSHSGGAPPRVNTGELFF. Full variable domain (rest looked up from reference TRBV9 and TRBJ2-2): DSGVTQTPKHLITATGQRVTLRCSPRSGDLSVYWYQQSLDQGLQFLIQYYNGEERAKGNILERFSAQQFPDLHSELNLSSLELGDSALYFCASSHSGGAPPRVNTGELFFGEGSRLTVL.

The V call is TRBV19, the J call TRBJ1-5, with D hard to call. The V end was cut by 7 bases, the J end by 5 bases, with 9 bases between. Germline V lookup: CDR1 LNHDA, CDR2 SQIVND (reference sequence). This CDR3 region has 12 residues. The CDR3 DNA reads as TGTGCCAGTATTGGAGAGGATCAGCCCCAGCATTTT. Translation gives CASIGEDQPQHF.

The chain links TRBV6-1 to TRBJ1-1; TRBD1 might be the D (5 bases). The CDR3 is made up of 15 amino acids. Germline-derived CDR1 and CDR2 are MNHNS and SASEGT. The V end lost 4 bases, the J end lost 1 base, and 13 bases lay between the germline ends. DNA of the CDR3: TGTGCCAGCAGTGGCGACAAGGGGTGGAACACTGAAGCTTTCTTT. Residues: CASSGDKGWNTEAFF.

This clone appeared a single time. The chain carries TRBV25-1 and TRBJ2-3, with TRBD1 identical over 8 bases. The CDR3 covers 16 residues. V trimming: 1 base; J trimming: 2 bases; junction bases outside the gene matches: 5. Looked up from germline, CDR1 is MGHDK and CDR2 is SYGVNS. The CDR3 here is CASSELGQAFTDTQYF. The CDR3 DNA follows: TGTGCCAGCAGTGAATTGGGACAGGCCTTCACAGATACGCAGTATTTT. Filled out from reference TRBV25-1 and TRBJ2-3, the complete variable domain reads EADIYQTPRYLVIGTGKKITLECSQTMGHDKMYWYQQDPGMELHLIHYSYGVNSTEKGDLSSESTVSRIRTEHFPLTLESARPSHTSQYLCASSELGQAFTDTQYFGPGTRLTVL.

This clone has a single count. The DNA for the CDR3 is TGTGCCAGCAGTTTATTTCCGGACACTTACTACGAGCAGTACTTC. Translation gives CASSLFPDTYYEQYF. This chain connects TRBV27 to TRBJ2-7; D is possibly TRBD1 (5 bases). The CDR3 runs to 15 residues. Germline V CDR1 and CDR2: MNHEY, SMNVEV (reference sequence). V was pared by 1 base and J by 3 bases, with 13 bases between.

This clone was seen more than once but under ten times. The chain links TRBV5-1 to TRBJ1-1; 10 bases line up with TRBD1. The V gene's germline CDR1 is SGHRS and CDR2 YFSETQ. Trimming removed 5 bases from V and 5 bases from J; junction bases left unmatched: 6. The CDR3 has 14 amino acids. The CDR3 region has the DNA TGCGCCAGCAGTTCCCGGGACAGGGGAACTGAAGCTTTCTTT. Translating gives CASSSRDRGTEAFF.

The chain links TRBV7-9 to TRBJ1-3; possible D gene TRBD1, 6 bases. Between the trimmed V and J ends, which lost 5 bases and 0 bases, there was a span of 17 bases. This CDR3 is built from 17 residues. Per germline, CDR1 SEHNR and CDR2 FQNEAQ (reference sequence). The CDR3 DNA reads as TGTGCCAGCAGCCCAAACGGGGGGGCCTACTCTGGAAACACCATATATTTT. Residues: CASSPNGGAYSGNTIYF.

This clone was observed a few times. This chain links TRBV29-1 with TRBJ2-3; D gene unclear. The CDR3 has 11 amino acids. Germline assignment: CDR1 SQVTM and CDR2 ANQGSEA. V lost 6 bases and J 5 bases, leaving 9 bases between the germline ends. CDR3 residues: CSVEPGDTQYF. The DNA for the CDR3 is TGCAGCGTGGAACCCGGAGATACGCAGTATTTT.

This clone has just a few counts. This chain uses TRBV15 with TRBJ1-2; tentatively, D is TRBD1 (5 bases). The germline V gene has CDR1 LNHNV and CDR2 YYDKDF (reference sequence). The V end lost 1 base, the J end lost 6 bases, and 9 bases lay between the germline ends. The CDR3 extends over 13 amino acids. DNA for the CDR3: TGTGCCACCAGCAGAGGGCAAGGGGATGGCTACACCTTC. Encoded protein: CATSRGQGDGYTF.

The rearrangement joins TRBV25-1 to TRBJ2-5; D is ambiguous. This CDR3 comprises 18 residues. Germline V gene lookup returns CDR1 MGHDK and CDR2 SYGVNS. Between the trimmed V and J ends, which lost 1 base and 0 bases, there was a span of 18 bases. The chain's CDR3 is CASSEFRPRLEYQETQYF. The CDR3, as DNA: TGTGCCAGCAGTGAATTTAGACCGCGCCTAGAGTACCAAGAGACCCAGTACTTC.

The genes are TRBV9 and TRBJ1-5; D call uncertain. Germline CDR1 SGDLS, CDR2 YYNGEE. The V end was cut by 3 bases, the J end by 3 bases, with 7 bases between. The CDR3 extends over 13 amino acids. The CDR3 DNA reads as TGTGCCAGCAGCGCCGGGTCCAATCAGCCCCAGCATTTT. It codes for CASSAGSNQPQHF.

CDR3 region: CAWSVLVQGDIGYTF. The CDR3 DNA follows: TGTGCCTGGAGTGTACTGGTACAGGGTGATATAGGCTACACCTTC. V usage is TRBV30 and J usage is TRBJ1-2, with D perhaps TRBD1 (6 bases). The CDR3 is 15 residues long. CDR1 is GTSNPN, CDR2 SVGIG, per germline (reference sequence). Trimming took 0 bases from V and 8 from J, leaving 19 bases between them.